This T cell receptor (beta chain) was identified in a study of T cell responses to AZD1222 COVID-19 vaccine. This clone was observed a single time. The ends were cut back, 4 bases at V and 4 bases at J, with 6 bases in the middle. The CDR3 loop spans 12 amino acids. In germline, CDR1 is SGDLS, CDR2 YYNGEE. This table comes from immunoSEQ multiplex PCR, and its TCRdb copy is limited to in-frame clones, with some not included. This repertoire shows approximately 170,000 clones, almost 90% found once; its top ten account for about 9.9%. The rearrangement links TRBV9 to TRBJ1-3; D gene ambiguous. The clonotype originates from an adult who received the AZD1222 COVID-19 vaccine. Source: peripheral blood, taken 28 days after the second AZD1222 dose. CDR3 DNA: TGTGCCAGCAGCCGGACGGGAAACACCATATATTTT. It specifies CASSRTGNTIYF. The full variable domain, in which reference TRBV9 and TRBJ1-3 provide the parts outside the CDR3, is DSGVTQTPKHLITATGQRVTLRCSPRSGDLSVYWYQQSLDQGLQFLIQYYNGEERAKGNILERFSAQQFPDLHSELNLSSLELGDSALYFCASSRTGNTIYFGEGSWLTVV.